A single sample gave rise to the 28 T cell receptor beta chains below, sequenced in a study of T cells after yellow fever vaccination. Using its own MiXCR run on the 5' RACE reads, TCRdb lists one record per CDR3 protein. The sample shows hundreds of thousands of distinct CDR3 sequences, around 12% of them seen only once. Specimen: PBMCs, collected on the day of the yellow fever booster vaccination. The receptors shown here come from a man aged 30 to 39 who received the YFV17D yellow fever vaccine.

This clonotype turned up a few times. This sequence joins TRBV11-2 and TRBJ2-2, with a weak D call TRBD2 (6 bases). CDR3 length equals 16 residues. Germline lookup yields CDR1 SGHAT and CDR2 FQNNGV. Trimming cost V 1 base and J 6 bases, with 15 bases left between them. CDR3 in DNA: TGTGCCAGCAGCTTAGCGGGAGTAAGAGAGGCCGGGGAGCTGTTTTTT. Translation gives CASSLAGVREAGELFF.

This clonotype showed up just a few times. The chain links TRBV15 to TRBJ2-3; TRBD1 is a possible D gene (5 bases). CDR1 is LNHNV and CDR2 is YYDKDF in the germline V gene (reference sequence). This CDR3 spans 17 amino acids. The V end was cut by 1 base, the J end by 5 bases, with 19 bases between. CDR3: CATSRVIDSPQGDTQYF. As DNA, the CDR3 is TGTGCCACCAGCAGAGTCATCGACAGTCCCCAAGGAGATACGCAGTATTTT.

The CDR3 DNA is TGTGCCAGCTCACTGGGTTCTAGCGGGAGTAAGGGAAATGAGCAGTTCTTC. Residues: CASSLGSSGSKGNEQFF. The chain employs TRBV18 and TRBJ2-1, with 10 positions matching TRBD2. The CDR3 length is 17 residues. Looked up from germline, CDR1 is KGHSH and CDR2 is LQKENI. With 4 bases clipped from V and 7 bases from J, the junction kept 13 bases outside the gene matches.

This clonotype appeared many times. The genes are TRBV7-2 and TRBJ2-7, with D uncertain. Trimming shortened V by 5 bases and J by 3 bases, and 8 bases separated the two germline ends. The length of the CDR3 is 12 residues. Germline values: CDR1 SGHTA, CDR2 FQGNSA. The CDR3: CASSQVYYEQYF. CDR3 nucleotides: TGTGCCAGCAGCCAAGTTTACTACGAGCAGTACTTC.

The chain recombines TRBV5-1 with TRBJ2-1; D may be TRBD1 (5 bases). The CDR3 totals 17 residues. Per germline, CDR1 SGHRS and CDR2 YFSETQ. Trimming stripped 3 bases from V and 2 bases from J, with 18 bases between. The CDR3 sequence: CASSSQTVTAPYNEQFF. The CDR3 DNA follows: TGCGCCAGCAGCTCCCAGACAGTGACTGCCCCCTACAATGAGCAGTTCTTC.

The chain joins TRBV6-5 to TRBJ2-7; D remains ambiguous. Germline V gene sequence: CDR1 MNHEY, CDR2 SVGAGI. This CDR3 has 13 residues. The V gene lost 0 bases and the J gene lost 3 bases, with 6 bases spanning the gap. The CDR3 is CASSYSGYYEQYF. CDR3 coding DNA: TGTGCCAGCAGTTACTCGGGCTACTACGAGCAGTACTTC.

The chain couples TRBV5-1 to TRBJ1-1; TRBD1 is a possible D gene (6 bases). Germline assignment: CDR1 SGHRS and CDR2 YFSETQ. The CDR3 has 15 amino acids. V lost 0 bases and J 6 bases, leaving 15 bases between the germline ends. CDR3 amino acids: CASSLALGQRAEAFF. The CDR3 DNA sequence: TGCGCCAGCAGCTTGGCCCTGGGACAACGGGCTGAAGCTTTCTTT.

This sequence joins TRBV3-1 and TRBJ1-1, with 11 bases that match TRBD1. The CDR3 totals 15 residues. The V gene's germline CDR1 is LGHDT and CDR2 YNNKEL (reference sequence). The V gene end was trimmed by 1 base and the J gene end by 5 bases; junction bases not matched to a gene: 3. Here the CDR3 reads CASSQGTGGRTEAFF. CDR3 in DNA: TGTGCCAGCAGCCAAGGGACAGGGGGCCGAACTGAAGCTTTCTTT. The full variable domain, with the rest looked up from reference TRBV3-1 and TRBJ1-1, is DTAVSQTPKYLVTQMGNDKSIKCEQNLGHDTMYWYKQDSKKFLKIMFSYNNKELIINETVPNRFSPKSPDKAHLNLHINSLELGDSAVYFCASSQGTGGRTEAFFGQGTRLTVV.

The V and J genes are TRBV23-1 and TRBJ2-6, with D hard to call. TRBV23-1 counts as an open reading frame of uncertain function. Trimming took off 1 base at V and 2 bases at J, with 6 bases between the two ends. The CDR3 has 15 amino acids. CDR3 loop: CASSQLATGANVLTF. The DNA for the CDR3 is TGCGCCAGCAGTCAATTGGCTACTGGGGCCAACGTCCTGACTTTC.

This clonotype was recorded a few times. The V call is TRBV5-1, the J call TRBJ2-3, with a weak D call TRBD1 (7 bases). The CDR3 is made up of 15 amino acids. Germline V gives CDR1 SGHRS, CDR2 YFSETQ. V was pared by 0 bases and J by 4 bases, with 12 bases between. The CDR3 loop is CASSLGGTAADTQYF. CDR3 coding DNA: TGCGCCAGCAGCTTGGGCGGGACAGCGGCAGATACGCAGTATTTT.

A few counts support this clonotype. The chain recombines TRBV12-3 or TRBV12-4 with TRBJ2-1; D gene unclear. This CDR3 spans 12 amino acids. V shed 2 bases and J shed 10 bases, with 9 bases lying between them. DNA of the CDR3: TGTGCCAGCAGTTTAAGGGTAACGGAGCAGTTCTTC. Protein product: CASSLRVTEQFF.

This clonotype was seen once. The chain uses TRBV29-1 and TRBJ1-1; no firm D call. The length of the CDR3 is 13 residues. Germline V CDR1 and CDR2: SQVTM, ANQGSEA. V dropped 7 bases and J dropped 0 bases, with 12 bases sitting between them. In nucleotides, the CDR3 is TGCAGCGCTCTCCGACACTTGAACACTGAAGCTTTCTTT. Its translation is CSALRHLNTEAFF.

In its sample, this clonotype was seen many times. This chain links TRBV6-2 or TRBV6-3 with TRBJ2-7, with D uncertain. V was pared by 3 bases and J by 7 bases, with 10 bases between. Germline CDR1 and CDR2: MNHEY and SVGEGT. This CDR3 has 12 amino acids. CDR3 in amino acids: CASSYSLFEQYF. In DNA, the CDR3 is TGTGCCAGCAGTTATTCCCTCTTTGAGCAGTACTTC.

The V gene is TRBV27, the J gene TRBJ2-7; 9 bases match TRBD2. Germline V gives CDR1 MNHEY, CDR2 SMNVEV (reference sequence). V dropped 8 bases and J dropped 4; count of bases not matched to a gene: 6. The CDR3 loop spans 13 amino acids. DNA for the CDR3: TGTGCCAGCGGGGGGACTAGCTGGTACGAGCAGTACTTC. Translation gives CASGGTSWYEQYF.

V is TRBV6-2 or TRBV6-3 and J is TRBJ1-4; D is uncertain. The CDR3 is 14 residues long. Germline V gene lookup returns CDR1 MNHEY and CDR2 SVGEGT. V was clipped by 6 bases and J by 11 bases, with 19 bases between them. As DNA, the CDR3 is TGTGCCAGCAGCCTCCTATTCGGGGTCGGGAAACTGTTTTTT. Its protein product is CASSLLFGVGKLFF.

The chain uses TRBV10-3 and TRBJ2-7; weak D call: TRBD2 (6 bases). The CDR3 sequence is 16 residues long. With 6 bases removed from V and 2 bases from J, the gap between germline ends came to 20 bases. Germline CDR1 reads ENHRY; CDR2 reads SYGVKD. The DNA of the CDR3 is TGTGCCATCAGCGAGGCTCGGACTATAGGGACCTACGAGCAGTACTTC. This encodes CAISEARTIGTYEQYF.

This chain uses TRBV5-1 with TRBJ1-1, with TRBD1 matching over 7 bases. Germline CDR1 SGHRS, CDR2 YFSETQ. This CDR3 comprises 15 residues. Trimming removed 3 bases from V and 3 bases from J; junction bases left unmatched: 8. In DNA, the CDR3 is TGCGCCAGCAGCTCTGACAGGGTTCGCCACACTGAAGCTTTCTTT. Translation gives CASSSDRVRHTEAFF. The entire variable domain, with the rest obtained from reference TRBV5-1 and TRBJ1-1, is as follows: KAGVTQTPRYLIKTRGQQVTLSCSPISGHRSVSWYQQTPGQGLQFLFEYFSETQRNKGNFPGRFSGRQFSNSRSEMNVSTLELGDSALYLCASSSDRVRHTEAFFGQGTRLTVV.

The chain joins TRBV4-1 to TRBJ2-1; 7 positions match TRBD2. V lost 0 bases and J lost 4; bases outside the gene matches: 3. Germline CDR1 MGHRA, CDR2 YSYEKL. The CDR3 consists of 15 residues. The CDR3 DNA reads as TGCGCCAGCAGCCAAGATACGGGAGGTTACAATGAGCAGTTCTTC. As protein: CASSQDTGGYNEQFF.

This clonotype was seen ten or more times. This chain joins TRBV6-1 and TRBJ1-2, with 7 bases aligning to TRBD1. V lost 5 bases and J lost 3; bases outside the gene matches: 6. CDR3 length: 14 residues. Germline V gene data show CDR1 as MNHNS and CDR2 as SASEGT. This chain's CDR3 is CASSLDRSHYGYTF. CDR3 nucleotide sequence: TGTGCCAGCAGTCTGGACAGGTCTCACTATGGCTACACCTTC.

The chain is built from TRBV6-2 or TRBV6-3 and TRBJ2-7, with 8 bases that match TRBD1. Germline V CDR1 and CDR2: MNHEY, SVGEGT. V shed 6 bases and J 0 bases; nucleotides not matched to a gene: 7. This CDR3 has 15 residues. CDR3 DNA sequence: TGTGCCAGCAGGCGACCGGGACAGGCCTCCTACGAGCAGTACTTC. It encodes CASRRPGQASYEQYF.

This clonotype has ten or more counts. The chain has TRBV6-5 and TRBJ2-3, with D unclear. The V end was cut by 1 base, the J end by 0 bases, with 11 bases between. Germline V gives CDR1 MNHEY, CDR2 SVGAGI. The length of the CDR3 is 16 residues. CDR3 in DNA: TGTGCCAGCAGTTACTTTATGCAGGCTAGCACAGATACGCAGTATTTT. It is translated as CASSYFMQASTDTQYF.

The rearrangement joins TRBV28 to TRBJ1-5; TRBD1 matches at 11 bases. Germline V gene lookup returns CDR1 MDHEN and CDR2 SYDVKM. The V gene end was trimmed by 5 bases and the J gene end by 7 bases; junction bases not matched to a gene: 10. The CDR3 length is 16 residues. CDR3 bases: TGTGCCAGCAGTATCGGGACAGGGGGAAGTTGGCAGCCCCAGCATTTT. This gives the protein CASSIGTGGSWQPQHF.

The chain is built from TRBV29-1 and TRBJ2-7, with D possibly TRBD2 on 5 matching bases. V gave up 3 bases and J gave up 2 bases, with 17 bases separating them. In germline, CDR1 is SQVTM, CDR2 ANQGSEA. The length of the CDR3 is 15 residues. CDR3 sequence (DNA): TGCAGCGTTGAGCTAGCACCGAGTGGGACCTACGAGCAGTACTTC. It translates to CSVELAPSGTYEQYF.

This clonotype was seen only a few times. The V and J genes are TRBV5-5 and TRBJ1-6; 7 bases map to TRBD1. The germline V gene encodes CDR1 SGHKS and CDR2 YYEKEE (reference sequence). V was pared by 1 base and J by 7 bases, with 8 bases of the junction left unmatched. The CDR3 runs 16 residues. CDR3 coding DNA: TGTGCCAGCAGCTTGTGGGCAGGGGGTCAAAATTCACCCCTCCACTTT. Translated, it gives CASSLWAGGQNSPLHF.

In this sample, this clonotype turned up a few times. CDR3 nucleotide sequence: TGTGCCAGCAGCCAAAACGCACAGGGGGCTGGAGAGACCCAGTACTTC. Residues: CASSQNAQGAGETQYF. This chain connects TRBV7-7 to TRBJ2-5; 9 bases agree with TRBD1. CDR1 is SSHAT, CDR2 FNYEAQ, per germline (reference sequence). The CDR3 sequence is 16 residues long. J was trimmed by 4 bases and V by 5 bases; bases with no gene match: 11.

This clonotype was observed a handful of times. This sequence joins TRBV6-1 and TRBJ2-5; 11 nucleotides match TRBD2. The length of the CDR3 is 16 residues. The junction had 9 bases not matched to a gene; V was cut back by 5 bases and J by 4 bases. Per germline, CDR1 MNHNS and CDR2 SASEGT. CDR3 DNA sequence: TGTGCCAGCAGTCCGACTAGCGGGAAGCGTGGAGAGACCCAGTACTTC. Its translation: CASSPTSGKRGETQYF.

This chain uses TRBV6-1 with TRBJ2-1; 8 bases are a match to TRBD2. CDR1 MNHNS and CDR2 SASEGT come from the germline V gene. CDR3 size: 17 residues. The V segment lost 10 bases and the J segment 0 bases; nucleotides outside the gene matches: 14. The CDR3 region is CAIRKAGAGSSYNEQFF. Written as DNA, the CDR3 is TGTGCCATCCGTAAAGCGGGAGCCGGGAGCTCCTACAATGAGCAGTTCTTC.

The genes are TRBV5-1 and TRBJ1-2; D perhaps matches TRBD1 (5 bases). The germline gives CDR1 SGHRS, CDR2 YFSETQ. Trimming left V 1 base short and J 8 bases short, with 12 bases between. The CDR3 has 13 residues. The CDR3 nucleotides are TGCGCCAGCAGCTTGTCAGGGTCCGGCGGCTACACCTTC. Translated: CASSLSGSGGYTF. Based on the CDR3 plus reference TRBV5-1 and TRBJ1-2, the full variable domain is KAGVTQTPRYLIKTRGQQVTLSCSPISGHRSVSWYQQTPGQGLQFLFEYFSETQRNKGNFPGRFSGRQFSNSRSEMNVSTLELGDSALYLCASSLSGSGGYTFGSGTRLTVV.